This TCR beta chain was recovered during a study of T-cell memory formation after mild COVID-19. The study, taken as a whole, reports: Clones contracting across day 15 to 85 had a balanced CD4/CD8 profile; later expanding clones leaned CD4+. The second-wave clones peaking on day 37 were not confirmed as SARS-CoV-2-specific. Pre-infection memory contained some responding clones, which suggested that cross-reactive memory had joined.

V shed 3 bases, J shed 2 bases, and the junction held 0 bases outside the gene matches. The CDR3 loop spans 14 amino acids. CDR1 is KGHDR, CDR2 SFDVKD, per germline. This clonotype has only a few counts. Its antigen is undetermined. TCRdb reanalysed the 5' RACE reads using MiXCR and keeps one entry per CDR3 protein. The table shows approximately 570,000 distinct CDR3 sequences, with roughly 18% occurring only once. The sequencing sample was made of PBMCs or a T cell subset sorted from them (not recorded which). This clonotype was obtained from an adult woman who had mild COVID-19 (a few samples of this study predate the infection). Cell type and time point are not known. V gene TRBV24-1 combines with J gene TRBJ2-7; 10 bases map to TRBD2. The CDR3 is CATSDSGRAYEQYF. The CDR3 DNA sequence: TGTGCCACCAGTGATAGCGGGAGGGCCTACGAGCAGTACTTC.